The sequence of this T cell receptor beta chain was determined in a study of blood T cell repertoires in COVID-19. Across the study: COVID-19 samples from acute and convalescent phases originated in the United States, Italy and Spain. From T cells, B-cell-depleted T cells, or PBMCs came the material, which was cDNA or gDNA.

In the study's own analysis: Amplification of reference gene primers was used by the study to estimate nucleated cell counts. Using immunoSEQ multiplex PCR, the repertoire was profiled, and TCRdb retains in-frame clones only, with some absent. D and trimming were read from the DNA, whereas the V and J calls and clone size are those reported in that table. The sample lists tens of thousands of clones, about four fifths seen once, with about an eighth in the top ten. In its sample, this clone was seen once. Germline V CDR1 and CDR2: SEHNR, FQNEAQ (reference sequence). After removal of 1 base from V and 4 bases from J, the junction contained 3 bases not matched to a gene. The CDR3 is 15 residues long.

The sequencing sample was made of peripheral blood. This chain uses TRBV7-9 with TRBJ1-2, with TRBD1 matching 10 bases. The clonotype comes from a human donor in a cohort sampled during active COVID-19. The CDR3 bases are TGTGCCAGCAGCTTAGGGACAGGGGGAATCTATGGCTACACCTTC. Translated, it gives CASSLGTGGIYGYTF.